The rows below give T cell receptor beta chains drawn from one sample of a study of T cell changes during pregnancy in multiple sclerosis. The assay was immunoSEQ multiplex PCR, and TCRdb's table has in-frame clones only and misses some. The table shows over 40,000 clones, with 85% to 95% occurring only once. Sequencing used CD4+ T cells from peripheral blood mononuclear cells, obtained in the second trimester of pregnancy. These receptor sequences come from a female donor with multiple sclerosis, enrolled in a pregnancy study. The CDR3 runs from the conserved cysteine through the conserved F or W. D genes are given only for firm matches. A clone size is listed for some rows: how often the clone was seen (once, few, many), or a class if it is expanded.

V,size,J,D,CDR3,DNA
TRBV9,.,TRBJ1-2,.,CASSVGTGEYGYTF,TGTGCCAGCAGCGTAGGCACAGGTGAATATGGCTACACCTTC
TRBV15,.,TRBJ2-6,TRBD1,CATSGPGQGPSGANVLTF,TGTGCCACCAGCGGACCGGGACAGGGGCCCTCTGGGGCCAACGTCCTGACTTTC
TRBV9,.,TRBJ2-1,TRBD2,CASSVVDSGGPNEQFF,TGTGCCAGCAGCGTAGTTGATAGCGGGGGGCCCAATGAGCAGTTCTTC
TRBV29-1,.,TRBJ2-3,TRBD2,CSVAVRLAGDTDTQYF,TGCAGCGTTGCCGTTCGACTAGCGGGGGACACAGATACGCAGTATTTT
TRBV4-2,.,TRBJ1-6,TRBD1,CASSQGDSLYNSPLHF,TGTGCCAGCAGCCAAGGGGACAGCCTTTATAATTCACCCCTCCACTTT
TRBV6-1,.,TRBJ1-5,.,CASSEIQTNQPQHF,TGTGCCAGCAGTGAAATACAGACCAATCAGCCCCAGCATTTT
TRBV12-5,.,TRBJ2-1,TRBD2,CASGLVQRGGLLLSSYNEQFF,TGTGCTAGTGGTTTGGTACAGCGGGGGGGTCTACTCCTGAGCTCCTACAATGAGCAGTTCTTC
TRBV18,.,TRBJ1-1,TRBD1,CASSPQGQGVTEAFF,TGTGCCAGCTCACCACAGGGACAGGGAGTCACTGAAGCTTTCTTT
TRBV18,.,TRBJ2-1,.,CASSPPTPRVGNEQFF,TGTGCCAGCTCACCACCCACCCCCCGGGTAGGTAATGAGCAGTTCTTC
TRBV7-9,.,TRBJ1-2,TRBD1,CASSAPPRQGADGYTF,TGTGCCAGCAGCGCGCCACCTCGACAGGGGGCGGATGGCTACACCTTC
TRBV4-2,.,TRBJ2-2,.,CASSLEARGTNTGELFF,TGTGCCAGCAGCCTTGAGGCACGGGGGACGAACACCGGGGAGCTGTTTTTT
TRBV7-6,.,TRBJ1-2,.,CASSLDPGVNYGYTF,TGTGCCAGCAGCTTAGATCCGGGGGTAAACTATGGCTACACCTTC
TRBV18,.,TRBJ1-5,.,CASSLEAGEQPQHF,TGTGCCAGCTCACTGGAGGCAGGGGAGCAGCCCCAGCATTTT
TRBV6-1,.,TRBJ2-3,.,CASSERVPDTQYF,TGTGCCAGCAGTGAACGGGTCCCCGATACGCAGTATTTT
TRBV7-3,.,TRBJ2-3,.,CASSPNRVDTQYF,TGTGCCAGCAGCCCCAATCGGGTAGATACGCAGTATTTT
TRBV2,.,TRBJ2-7,.,CASSEQGYEQYF,TGTGCCAGCAGTGAACAGGGCTACGAGCAGTACTTC
TRBV5-1,.,TRBJ2-5,TRBD2,CASSLGQRGRETQYF,TGCGCCAGCAGCTTGGGTCAGCGGGGGAGAGAGACCCAGTACTTC
TRBV5-1,few,TRBJ2-7,TRBD2,CASSQQSGLVYEQYF,TGCGCCAGCAGTCAACAGTCGGGACTAGTGTACGAGCAGTACTTC
TRBV13,.,TRBJ2-3,TRBD2,CASSHELAGSGDTQYF,TGTGCCAGCAGCCACGAATTAGCGGGGTCGGGGGATACGCAGTATTTT
TRBV5-6,.,TRBJ1-1,.,CASSLTVNTEAFF,TGTGCCAGCAGCTTGACAGTGAACACTGAAGCTTTCTTT
TRBV9,.,TRBJ1-2,TRBD1,CASSVGQGAYYGYTF,TGTGCCAGCAGCGTAGGGCAGGGGGCGTACTATGGCTACACCTTC
TRBV19,.,TRBJ1-1,.,CASSVQGTEAFF,TGTGCCAGTAGTGTGCAGGGAACTGAAGCTTTCTTT
TRBV2,once,TRBJ2-1,.,CASSPDTNEQFF,TGTGCCAGCAGTCCCGACACCAATGAGCAGTTCTTC
TRBV6-4,.,TRBJ1-6,.,CASSDSLHNSPLHF,TGTGCCAGCTCCGACAGTCTCCATAATTCACCCCTCCACTTT
TRBV9,.,TRBJ2-2,.,CASSVGISVSGELFF,TGTGCCAGCAGCGTAGGAATTTCAGTCTCCGGGGAGCTGTTTTTT
TRBV19,.,TRBJ2-3,.,CATRDSTDTQYF,TGTGCCACCCGGGACTCCACAGATACGCAGTATTTT
TRBV10-3,.,TRBJ2-1,TRBD2,CAISDAPGLAGGNEQFF,TGTGCCATCAGTGACGCGCCGGGACTAGCGGGGGGGAATGAGCAGTTCTTC
TRBV7-6,.,TRBJ2-5,TRBD2,CASSRETSGTARGETQYF,TGTGCCAGCAGCAGGGAGACTAGCGGGACCGCCCGGGGGGAGACCCAGTACTTC
TRBV19,once,TRBJ1-5,.,CASSIGHLVQPQHF,TGTGCCAGTAGTATAGGACATTTAGTCCAGCCCCAGCATTTT
TRBV12-5,.,TRBJ2-3,.,CASGLVVAGGSTDTQYF,TGTGCTAGTGGTTTGGTAGTTGCAGGGGGGAGCACAGATACGCAGTATTTT
TRBV5-8,.,TRBJ2-4,TRBD2,CASSWVTLGGLDIQYF,TGTGCCAGCAGCTGGGTCACACTGGGAGGGTTAGACATTCAGTACTTC
TRBV1,once,TRBJ2-1,.,CTSSQDRNGTISYNEQFF,TGCACCAGCAGCCAAGATCGCAACGGGACAATCTCCTACAATGAGCAGTTCTTC
TRBV7-3,once,TRBJ1-1,.,CASSLRPGLIGSPLGEAFF,TGTGCCAGCAGCTTACGGCCGGGGTTAATTGGTTCTCCATTGGGTGAAGCTTTCTTT
TRBV6-6,.,TRBJ1-1,.,CASTRVQSRAFF,TGTGCCAGCACGAGGGTACAGAGTCGAGCTTTCTTT
TRBV30,.,TRBJ2-1,TRBD1,CAWSADRALYNEQFF,TGTGCCTGGAGCGCGGACAGGGCCCTATACAATGAGCAGTTCTTC
TRBV15,.,TRBJ2-3,.,CATSNRYSTDTQYF,TGTGCCACCAGCAACCGCTATAGCACAGATACGCAGTATTTT
TRBV13,.,TRBJ2-3,TRBD2,CASSIMGREEVDTQYF,TGTGCCAGCAGCATTATGGGGCGGGAGGAGGTGGATACGCAGTATTTT
TRBV18,.,TRBJ1-5,TRBD1,CASSPGQGGQPQHF,TGTGCCAGCTCACCTGGACAGGGAGGTCAGCCCCAGCATTTT
TRBV29-1,.,TRBJ1-4,TRBD1,CSIGTASNEKLFF,TGCAGCATTGGGACAGCTTCTAATGAAAAACTGTTTTTT
TRBV7-7,.,TRBJ2-3,.,CASSLSRTGGDTQYF,TGTGCTAGCAGCTTATCGAGGACAGGAGGGGATACGCAGTATTTT
TRBV7-8,.,TRBJ2-2,TRBD1,CASSFDRAPGELFF,TGTGCCAGCAGCTTCGACAGGGCCCCCGGGGAGCTGTTTTTT
TRBV19,.,TRBJ1-3,.,CASRRDFQGNTIYF,TGTGCCAGCCGCCGGGACTTCCAAGGAAACACCATATATTTT
TRBV6-6,.,TRBJ2-7,TRBD1,CASSGQGRGEQYF,TGTGCCAGCAGCGGACAGGGGCGAGGAGAGCAGTACTTC
TRBV25-1,.,TRBJ2-7,.,CASSVGRDEQYF,TGTGCCAGCAGTGTCGGCAGGGACGAGCAGTACTTC
TRBV12-5,.,TRBJ1-3,.,CASALAPSSGNTIYF,TGTGCTAGTGCCCTAGCCCCCTCCTCTGGAAACACCATATATTTT
TRBV7-2,once,TRBJ1-1,.,CASNRQLLNTEAFF,TGTGCCAGCAACAGACAGCTCTTGAACACTGAAGCTTTCTTT
TRBV7-4,.,TRBJ2-3,.,CASSLIGRVDFTDTQYF,TGTGCCAGCAGCTTAATCGGCCGTGTTGACTTCACAGATACGCAGTATTTT
TRBV2,.,TRBJ2-5,TRBD1,CASSGQGGETQYF,TGTGCCAGCAGCGGACAGGGTGGAGAGACCCAGTACTTC
TRBV15,.,TRBJ2-7,TRBD1,CATSSAPGQGNEQYF,TGTGCCACCAGCAGCGCTCCGGGACAGGGGAACGAGCAGTACTTC
TRBV6-5,few,TRBJ2-5,.,CASSRTRQETQYF,TGTGCCAGCAGTCGGACAAGACAAGAGACCCAGTACTTC
TRBV15,.,TRBJ2-1,TRBD2,CATLLSSGGFNEQFF,TGTGCCACCTTACTTTCTAGCGGGGGGTTCAATGAGCAGTTCTTC
TRBV5-1,once,TRBJ1-3,.,CASSERTAYSGNTIYF,TGCGCCAGCAGCGAAAGGACAGCATACTCTGGAAACACCATATATTTT
TRBV11-2,.,TRBJ2-4,TRBD2,CASSSEGGRTNIQYF,TGTGCCAGCAGCTCCGAGGGCGGGAGGACAAACATTCAGTACTTC